This T cell receptor beta chain was captured by sequencing in a study of cytomegalovirus exposure and HLA in healthy donors. In the PCR, 60 Vbeta and 13 Jbeta primers were used. The assay was immunoSEQ multiplex PCR, and TCRdb's table has in-frame clones only and misses some. The sample lists more than 110,000 clones, under 80% occurring once. Sequencing input: PBMCs. The sequence derives from a woman aged 45-65 years in good health and CMV-seropositive.

The CDR3 loop is CASSLTSGGNNEQFF. The CDR3 DNA follows: TGTGCCAGCAGCCTAACTAGCGGGGGGAACAATGAGCAGTTCTTC. The chain links TRBV27 to TRBJ2-1; 12 nucleotides agree with TRBD2. The CDR3 is 15 amino acids. Germline V gene data show CDR1 as MNHEY and CDR2 as SMNVEV (reference sequence). V gave up 6 bases and J gave up 5 bases; unmatched junction bases: 5.